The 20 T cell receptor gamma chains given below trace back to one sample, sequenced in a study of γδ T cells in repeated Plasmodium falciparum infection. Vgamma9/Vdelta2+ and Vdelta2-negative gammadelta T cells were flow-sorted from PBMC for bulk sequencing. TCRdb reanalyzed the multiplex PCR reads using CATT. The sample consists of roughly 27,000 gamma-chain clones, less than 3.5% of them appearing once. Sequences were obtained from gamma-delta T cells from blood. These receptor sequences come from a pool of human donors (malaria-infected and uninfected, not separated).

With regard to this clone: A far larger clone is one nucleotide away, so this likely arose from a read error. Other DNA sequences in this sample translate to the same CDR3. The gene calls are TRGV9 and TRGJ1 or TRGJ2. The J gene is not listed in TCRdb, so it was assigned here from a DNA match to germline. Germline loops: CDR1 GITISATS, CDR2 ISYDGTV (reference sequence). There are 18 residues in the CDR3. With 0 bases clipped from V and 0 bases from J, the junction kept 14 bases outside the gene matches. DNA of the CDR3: TGTGCCTTGTGGGAGGTGCACTATGGACTTGGGAATTATTATAAGAAACTCTTT. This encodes CALWEVHYGLGNYYKKLF.

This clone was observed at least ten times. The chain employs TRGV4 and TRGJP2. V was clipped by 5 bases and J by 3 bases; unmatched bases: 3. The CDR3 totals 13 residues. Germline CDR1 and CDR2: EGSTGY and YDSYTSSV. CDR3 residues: CATWGGSDWIKTF. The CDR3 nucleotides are TGTGCCACCTGGGGAGGTAGTGATTGGATCAAGACGTTT.

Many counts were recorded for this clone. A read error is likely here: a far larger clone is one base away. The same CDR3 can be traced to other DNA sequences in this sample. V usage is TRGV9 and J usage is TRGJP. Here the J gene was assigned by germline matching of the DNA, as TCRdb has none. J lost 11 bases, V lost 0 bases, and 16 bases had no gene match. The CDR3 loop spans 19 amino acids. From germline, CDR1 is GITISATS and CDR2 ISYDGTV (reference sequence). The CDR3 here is CALWEVHLVRELGKKIKVF. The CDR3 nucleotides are TGTGCCTTGTGGGAGGTGCATTTGGTGAGGGAGCTGGGCAAAAAAATCAAGGTATTT.

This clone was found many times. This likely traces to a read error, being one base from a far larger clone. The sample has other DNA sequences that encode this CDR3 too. The CDR3 region is CATWEHKKLF. The CDR3 DNA follows: TGCGCCACCTGGGAGCATAAGAAACTCTTT. The chain recombines TRGV4 with TRGJ1 or TRGJ2. Germline V gene lookup returns CDR1 EGSTGY and CDR2 YDSYTSSV. The CDR3 sequence is 10 residues long.

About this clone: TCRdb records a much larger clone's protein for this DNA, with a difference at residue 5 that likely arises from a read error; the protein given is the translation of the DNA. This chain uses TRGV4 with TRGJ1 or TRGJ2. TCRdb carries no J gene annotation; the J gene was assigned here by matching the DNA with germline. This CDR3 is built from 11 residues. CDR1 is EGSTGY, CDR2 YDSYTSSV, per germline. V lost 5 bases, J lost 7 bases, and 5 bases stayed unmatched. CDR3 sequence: CATWGLYKKLF. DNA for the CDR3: TGTGCCACCTGGGGTTTATATAAGAAACTCTTT.

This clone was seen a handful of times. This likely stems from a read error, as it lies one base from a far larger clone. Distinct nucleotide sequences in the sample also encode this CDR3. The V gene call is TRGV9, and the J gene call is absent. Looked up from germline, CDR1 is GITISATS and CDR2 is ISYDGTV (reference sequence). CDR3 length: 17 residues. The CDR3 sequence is CALWEVRQELGKKIKVF. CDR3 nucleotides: TGTGCCTTGTGGGAGGTCAGACAAGAGTTGGGCAAAAAAATCAAGGTGTTT.

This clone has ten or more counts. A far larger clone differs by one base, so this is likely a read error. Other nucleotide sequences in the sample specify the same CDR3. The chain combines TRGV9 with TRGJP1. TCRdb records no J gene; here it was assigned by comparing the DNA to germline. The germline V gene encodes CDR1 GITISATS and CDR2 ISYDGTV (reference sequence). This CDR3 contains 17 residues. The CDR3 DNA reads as TGTGCCCTGTGGGAGGTCTTTTCCCAAAGGACTGGTTGGTTCAAGATATTT. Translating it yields CALWEVFSQRTGWFKIF.

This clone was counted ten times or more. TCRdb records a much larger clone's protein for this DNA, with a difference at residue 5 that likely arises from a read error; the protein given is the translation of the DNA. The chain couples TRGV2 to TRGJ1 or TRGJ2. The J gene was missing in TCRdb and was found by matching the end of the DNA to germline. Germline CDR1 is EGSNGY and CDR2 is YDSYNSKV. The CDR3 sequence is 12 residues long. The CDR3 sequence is CATWGGQNKKLF. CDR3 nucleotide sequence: TGTGCCACCTGGGGCGGGCAGAATAAGAAACTCTTT.

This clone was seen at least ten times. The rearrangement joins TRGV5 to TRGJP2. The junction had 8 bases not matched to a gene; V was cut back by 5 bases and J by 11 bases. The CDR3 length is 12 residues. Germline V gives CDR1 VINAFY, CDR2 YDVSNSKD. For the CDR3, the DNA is TGTGCCACCTGGGCCCCCGGCTGGATCAAGACGTTT. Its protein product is CATWAPGWIKTF.

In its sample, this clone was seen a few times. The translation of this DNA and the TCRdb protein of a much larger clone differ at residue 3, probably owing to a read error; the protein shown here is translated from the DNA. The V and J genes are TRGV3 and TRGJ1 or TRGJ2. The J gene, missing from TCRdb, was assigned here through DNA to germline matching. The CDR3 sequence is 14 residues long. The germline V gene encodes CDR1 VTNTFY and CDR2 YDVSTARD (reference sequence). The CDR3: CAAWDNMYYYKKLF. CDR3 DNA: TGTGCCGCCTGGGACAATATGTACTATTATAAGAAACTCTTT.

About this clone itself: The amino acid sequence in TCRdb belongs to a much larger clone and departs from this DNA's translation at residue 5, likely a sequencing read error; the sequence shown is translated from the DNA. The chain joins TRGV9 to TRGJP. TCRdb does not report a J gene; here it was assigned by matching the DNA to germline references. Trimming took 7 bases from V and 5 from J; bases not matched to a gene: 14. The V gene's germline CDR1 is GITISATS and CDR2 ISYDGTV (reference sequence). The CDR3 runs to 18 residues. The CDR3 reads CALCTPCSKELGKKIKVF. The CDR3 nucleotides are TGTGCCTTGTGTACACCCTGCAGTAAAGAGTTGGGCAAAAAAATCAAGGTATTT.

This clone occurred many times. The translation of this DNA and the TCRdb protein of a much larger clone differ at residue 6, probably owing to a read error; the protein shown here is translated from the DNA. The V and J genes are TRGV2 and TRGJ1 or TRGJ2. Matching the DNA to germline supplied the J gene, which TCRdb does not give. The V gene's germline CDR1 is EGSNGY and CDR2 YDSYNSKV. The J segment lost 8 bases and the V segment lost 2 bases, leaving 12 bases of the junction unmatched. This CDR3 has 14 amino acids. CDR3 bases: TGTGCCACCTGGGACGAGACTATTATGGATAAGAAACTCTTT. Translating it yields CATWDETIMDKKLF.

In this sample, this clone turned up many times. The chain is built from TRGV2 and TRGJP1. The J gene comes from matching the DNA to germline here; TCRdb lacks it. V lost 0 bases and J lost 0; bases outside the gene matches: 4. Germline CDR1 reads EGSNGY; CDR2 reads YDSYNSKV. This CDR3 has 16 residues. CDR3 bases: TGTGCCACCTGGGACGGGCTCAATACCACTGGTTGGTTCAAGATATTT. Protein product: CATWDGLNTTGWFKIF.

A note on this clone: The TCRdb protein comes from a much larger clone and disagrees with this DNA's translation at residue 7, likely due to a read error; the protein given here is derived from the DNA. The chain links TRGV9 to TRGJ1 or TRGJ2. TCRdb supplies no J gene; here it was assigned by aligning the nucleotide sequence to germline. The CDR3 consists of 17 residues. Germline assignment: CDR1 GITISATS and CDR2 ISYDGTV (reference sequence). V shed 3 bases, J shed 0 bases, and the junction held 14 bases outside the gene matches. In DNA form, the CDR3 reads TGTGCCTTGTGGGAGCCAATAACCCCCTGGAATTATTATAAGAAACTCTTT. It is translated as CALWEPITPWNYYKKLF.

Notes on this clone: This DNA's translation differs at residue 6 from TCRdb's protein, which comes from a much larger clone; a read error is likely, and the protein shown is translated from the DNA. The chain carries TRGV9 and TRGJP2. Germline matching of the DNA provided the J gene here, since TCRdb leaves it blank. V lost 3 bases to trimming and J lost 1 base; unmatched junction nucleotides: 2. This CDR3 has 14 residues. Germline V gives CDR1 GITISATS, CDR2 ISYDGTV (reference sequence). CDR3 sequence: CALWECSSDWIKTF. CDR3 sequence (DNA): TGTGCCTTGTGGGAGTGTAGTAGTGATTGGATCAAGACGTTT.

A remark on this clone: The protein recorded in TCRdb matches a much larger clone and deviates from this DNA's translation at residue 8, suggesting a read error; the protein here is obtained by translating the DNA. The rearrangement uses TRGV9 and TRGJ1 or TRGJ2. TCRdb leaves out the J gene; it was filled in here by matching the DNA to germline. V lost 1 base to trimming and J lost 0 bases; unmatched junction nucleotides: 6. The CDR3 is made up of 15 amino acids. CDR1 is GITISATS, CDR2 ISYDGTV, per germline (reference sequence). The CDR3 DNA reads TGTGCCTTGTGGGAGGTCCCAGTGAATTATTATAAGAAACTCTTT. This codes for CALWEVPVNYYKKLF.

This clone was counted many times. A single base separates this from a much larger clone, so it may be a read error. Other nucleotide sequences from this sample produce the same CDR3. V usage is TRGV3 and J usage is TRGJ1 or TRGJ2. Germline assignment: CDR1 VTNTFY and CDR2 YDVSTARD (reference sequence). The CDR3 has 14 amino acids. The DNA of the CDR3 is TGTGCCACCTGGGACAGGCCACGTTATTATAAGAAGCTCTTT. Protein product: CATWDRPRYYKKLF.

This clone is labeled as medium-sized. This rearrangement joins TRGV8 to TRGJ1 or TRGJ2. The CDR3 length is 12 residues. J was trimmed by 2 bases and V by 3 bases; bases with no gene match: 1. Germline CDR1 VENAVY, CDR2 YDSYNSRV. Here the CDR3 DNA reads TGTGCCACCTGGGATCATTATTATAAGAAACTCTTT. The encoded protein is CATWDHYYKKLF.

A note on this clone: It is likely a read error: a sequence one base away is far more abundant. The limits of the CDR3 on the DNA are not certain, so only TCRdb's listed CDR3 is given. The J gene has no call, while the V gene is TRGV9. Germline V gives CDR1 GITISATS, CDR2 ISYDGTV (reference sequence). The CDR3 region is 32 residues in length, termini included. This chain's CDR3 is CALWEVQGAARNSLAVEQHLLSQVSIGRIQHF.

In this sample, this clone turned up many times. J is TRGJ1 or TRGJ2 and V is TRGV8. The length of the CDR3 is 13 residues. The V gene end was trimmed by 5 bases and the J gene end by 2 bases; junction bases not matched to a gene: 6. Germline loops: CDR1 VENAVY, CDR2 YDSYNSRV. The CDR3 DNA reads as TGTGCCACCTGGGGAAGAGATTATTATAAGAAACTCTTT. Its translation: CATWGRDYYKKLF.